The 17 T cell receptor beta chains reported below all come from one sample, sequenced in a study of cytomegalovirus exposure and HLA in healthy donors. Primers for the PCR totalled 60 Vbeta and 13 Jbeta. Profiled with immunoSEQ multiplex PCR; TCRdb holds only in-frame clones, not every one. The sample lists 110,000 to 150,000 clones, around 70% occurring once. Sequences were obtained from PBMCs. The receptors were gathered from a woman aged 55-75 years in good health and CMV-seropositive.

This clone was seen a few times. The V and J genes are TRBV30 and TRBJ1-1, with a weak D call TRBD1 (6 bases). CDR1 and CDR2 (germline): GTSNPN, SVGIG (reference sequence). CDR3 size: 14 residues. V was shortened by 0 bases and J by 6 bases, with 14 bases between the two germline ends. CDR3 loop: CAWSVSGVYPEAFF. CDR3 nucleotides: TGTGCCTGGAGTGTGTCAGGGGTATACCCTGAAGCTTTCTTT.

The rearrangement uses TRBV5-6 and TRBJ2-4, with TRBD1 matching 7 bases. Trimming removed 0 bases from V and 2 bases from J; junction bases left unmatched: 2. There are 15 residues in the CDR3. The V gene's germline CDR1 is SGHDT and CDR2 YYEEEE. The chain's CDR3 is CASSLGGGTKNIQYF. CDR3 nucleotides: TGTGCCAGCAGCTTGGGAGGGGGCACCAAAAACATTCAGTACTTC.

J is TRBJ1-1 and V is TRBV5-1; tentative D call: TRBD1 (5 bases). This CDR3 is built from 15 residues. Germline CDR1 reads SGHRS; CDR2 reads YFSETQ. Trimming stripped 0 bases from V and 5 bases from J, with 14 bases between. Here the CDR3 reads CASSLEQGAITEAFF. CDR3 in DNA: TGCGCCAGCAGCTTGGAGCAGGGCGCGATAACTGAAGCTTTCTTT.

DNA for the CDR3: TGTGCCAGCAGTCCACCGGGACAGACGAACTATGGCTACACCTTC. Translated, it gives CASSPPGQTNYGYTF. The chain links TRBV28 to TRBJ1-2, with 7 bases fitting TRBD1. V lost 5 bases and J lost 2; bases outside the gene matches: 8. The CDR3 sequence is 15 residues long. Germline CDR1 is MDHEN and CDR2 is SYDVKM.

This chain joins TRBV15 and TRBJ1-5; D call uncertain. This CDR3 region has 16 residues. V was clipped by 0 bases and J by 4 bases, with 13 bases between them. In germline, CDR1 is LNHNV, CDR2 YYDKDF (reference sequence). CDR3 region: CATSRETARRNQPQHF. DNA of the CDR3: TGTGCCACCAGCAGAGAGACGGCCCGGAGGAATCAGCCCCAGCATTTT.

The chain joins TRBV4-2 to TRBJ1-2; no firm D call. The V end lost 0 bases, the J end lost 4 bases, and 9 bases lay between the germline ends. The CDR3 contains 14 residues. Germline loops: CDR1 LGHNA, CDR2 YNFKEQ. Here the CDR3 DNA reads TGTGCCAGCAGCCAAGATGTGAGTGCCTATGGCTACACCTTC. The encoded protein is CASSQDVSAYGYTF.

The chain combines TRBV18 with TRBJ2-6, with D tentatively TRBD1 (5 bases). Germline lookup yields CDR1 KGHSH and CDR2 LQKENI. Trimming stripped 0 bases from V and 4 bases from J, with 13 bases between. The CDR3 length is 17 residues. This chain's CDR3 is CASSPPNQGSGANVLTF. The CDR3 nucleotides read TGTGCCAGCTCACCACCCAACCAGGGCTCCGGGGCCAACGTCCTGACTTTC.

The rearrangement links TRBV5-1 to TRBJ2-2; 9 nucleotides line up with TRBD1. CDR3 length: 15 amino acids. With V trimmed by 3 bases and J by 1 base, 1 base remained unmatched. Germline lookup yields CDR1 SGHRS and CDR2 YFSETQ. The CDR3 sequence: CASSSTGGNTGELFF. CDR3 in DNA: TGCGCCAGCAGCTCGACAGGGGGGAACACCGGGGAGCTGTTTTTT.

This chain uses TRBV6-5 with TRBJ1-2; D is unresolved. Trimming left V 0 bases short and J 4 bases short, with 6 bases between. The CDR3 extends over 13 amino acids. The germline V gene has CDR1 MNHEY and CDR2 SVGAGI. CDR3 DNA sequence: TGTGCCAGCAGTTACTCAGGGAGCTATGGCTACACCTTC. It translates to CASSYSGSYGYTF.

This chain joins TRBV27 and TRBJ2-6, with TRBD1 matching 7 bases. The CDR3 consists of 17 residues. The trim removed 0 bases at V and 4 bases at J, leaving 6 bases unmatched. CDR1 is MNHEY, CDR2 SMNVEV, per germline (reference sequence). The CDR3 region has the DNA TGTGCCAGCAGTTTATCAGGGGGCGCTTACGGGGCCAACGTCCTGACTTTC. Translating gives CASSLSGGAYGANVLTF.

This chain links TRBV10-3 with TRBJ1-5; D not resolved. With 3 bases removed from V and 0 bases from J, the gap between germline ends came to 9 bases. Germline V lookup: CDR1 ENHRY, CDR2 SYGVKD. The CDR3 is made up of 15 amino acids. In DNA form, the CDR3 reads TGTGCCATCAGTGAATCGAGAAATAGCAATCAGCCCCAGCATTTT. This translates into CAISESRNSNQPQHF.

This sequence joins TRBV6-4 and TRBJ1-2; 7 positions agree with TRBD1. The CDR3 covers 16 residues. After removal of 5 bases from V and 5 bases from J, the junction contained 14 bases not matched to a gene. CDR1 MRHNA and CDR2 SNTAGT come from the germline V gene. The CDR3: CASSLDSATGKYGYTF. DNA for the CDR3: TGTGCCAGCAGTTTGGATTCAGCGACAGGGAAGTATGGCTACACCTTC.

The gene calls are TRBV18 and TRBJ1-2; 12 bases line up with TRBD1. The CDR3 totals 18 residues. The trim removed 2 bases at V and 0 bases at J, leaving 7 bases unmatched. Germline lookup yields CDR1 KGHSH and CDR2 LQKENI. The CDR3 is CASSPGTGGPSANYGYTF. CDR3 nucleotides: TGTGCCAGCTCACCAGGGACAGGGGGCCCGTCGGCTAACTATGGCTACACCTTC.

The chain combines TRBV6-5 with TRBJ2-2; weak D call: TRBD1 (6 bases). Trimming pared 6 bases from V and 7 bases from J, leaving 15 bases between. Germline loops: CDR1 MNHEY, CDR2 SVGAGI. This CDR3 spans 14 amino acids. CDR3 residues: CASRLPGTFGELFF. The CDR3 bases are TGTGCCAGCAGGCTACCTGGGACATTCGGGGAGCTGTTTTTT.

The chain combines TRBV7-9 with TRBJ2-5; 9 nucleotides match TRBD2. The CDR3 consists of 15 residues. Germline CDR1 is SEHNR and CDR2 is FQNEAQ (reference sequence). V lost 5 bases and J lost 2; bases outside the gene matches: 6. The CDR3, as DNA: TGTGCCAGCAGCCCCCGCGCGGGAGGGCAAGAGACCCAGTACTTC. This translates into CASSPRAGGQETQYF. Full variable domain (outside the CDR3, taken from reference TRBV7-9 and TRBJ2-5): DTGVSQNPRHKITKRGQNVTFRCDPISEHNRLYWYRQTLGQGPEFLTYFQNEAQLEKSRLLSDRFSAERPKGSFSTLEIQRTEQGDSAMYLCASSPRAGGQETQYFGPGTRLLVL.

The chain employs TRBV19 and TRBJ2-2, with 8 bases lining up with TRBD1. Losses at the gene ends were 10 bases for V and 1 base for J; bases not matched to a gene: 5. CDR1 and CDR2 (germline): LNHDA, SQIVND (reference sequence). This CDR3 spans 14 amino acids. In DNA form, the CDR3 reads TGTGCCACCCGGACAGGGTGGAACACCGGGGAGCTGTTTTTT. Amino acid sequence: CATRTGWNTGELFF. Full variable domain (rest looked up from reference TRBV19 and TRBJ2-2): DGGITQSPKYLFRKEGQNVTLSCEQNLNHDAMYWYRQDPGQGLRLIYYSQIVNDFQKGDIAEGYSVSREKKESFPLTVTSAQKNPTAFYLCATRTGWNTGELFFGEGSRLTVL.

V gene TRBV9 combines with J gene TRBJ2-5, with 12 bases aligning to TRBD2. CDR1 and CDR2 from the germline V gene are SGDLS and YYNGEE. Trimming cost V 0 bases and J 2 bases; bases outside gene matches: 5. There are 17 residues in the CDR3. CDR3 sequence (DNA): TGTGCCAGCAGCGTAGGGAGACTAGCGGGAGTACAAGAGACCCAGTACTTC. This translates into CASSVGRLAGVQETQYF.